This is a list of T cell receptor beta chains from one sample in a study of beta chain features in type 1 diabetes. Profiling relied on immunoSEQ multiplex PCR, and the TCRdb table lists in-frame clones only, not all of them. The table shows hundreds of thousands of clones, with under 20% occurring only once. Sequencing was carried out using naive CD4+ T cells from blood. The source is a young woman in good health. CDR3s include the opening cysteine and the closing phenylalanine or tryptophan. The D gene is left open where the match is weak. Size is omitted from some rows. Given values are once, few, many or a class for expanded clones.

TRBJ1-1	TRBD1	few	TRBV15	CATSRDPGQGYTEAFF	TGTGCCACCAGCAGAGATCCGGGACAGGGATACACTGAAGCTTTCTTT
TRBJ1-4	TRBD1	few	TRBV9	CASSFRGQPNEKLFF	TGTGCCAGCAGCTTCAGGGGACAGCCTAATGAAAAACTGTTTTTT
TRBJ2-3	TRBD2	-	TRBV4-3	CASSQSGRGTDTQYF	TGCGCCAGCAGCCAAAGCGGGAGGGGGACAGATACGCAGTATTTT
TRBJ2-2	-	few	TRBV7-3	CASSSGPNTGELFF	TGTGCCAGCAGCTCCGGGCCGAACACCGGGGAGCTGTTTTTT
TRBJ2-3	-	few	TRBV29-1	CSVANSSPRDTQYF	TGCAGCGTGGCCAATTCTAGCCCTCGCGATACGCAGTATTTT
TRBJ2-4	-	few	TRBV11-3	CASSTRGQNIQYF	TGTGCCAGCAGCACAAGGGGACAAAACATTCAGTACTTC
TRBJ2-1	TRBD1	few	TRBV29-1	CSSDRANEQFF	TGCAGCTCGGACAGGGCCAATGAGCAGTTCTTC
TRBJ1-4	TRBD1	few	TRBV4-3	CASRIGQGLGTTNEKLFF	TGCGCCAGCAGGATCGGACAGGGTCTAGGTACAACTAATGAAAAACTGTTTTTT
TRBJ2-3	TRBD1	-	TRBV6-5	CASTRQGVDTDTQYF	TGTGCCAGCACCCGACAGGGAGTAGACACAGATACGCAGTATTTT
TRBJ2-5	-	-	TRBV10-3	CAIRRGAQETQYF	TGTGCCATCAGGAGGGGAGCACAAGAGACCCAGTACTTC
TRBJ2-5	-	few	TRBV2	CASRSRYLQETQYF	TGTGCCAGCCGTAGCCGCTACCTCCAAGAGACCCAGTACTTC
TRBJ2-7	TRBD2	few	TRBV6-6	CASTPGVSGSRDEQYF	TGTGCCAGCACCCCGGGGGTTAGCGGGAGTAGGGACGAGCAGTACTTC
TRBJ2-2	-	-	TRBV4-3	CASSQEGRTGELFF	TGCGCCAGCAGCCAAGAGGGACGCACCGGGGAGCTGTTTTTT
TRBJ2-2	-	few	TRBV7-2	CASSLGGAVSGELFF	TGTGCCAGCAGCTTAGGAGGAGCCGTCAGCGGGGAGCTGTTTTTT
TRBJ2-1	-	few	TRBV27	CASSGVGNEQFF	TGTGCCAGCAGTGGGGTCGGCAATGAGCAGTTCTTC
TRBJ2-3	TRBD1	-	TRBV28	CASSLGQTLDTQYF	TGTGCCAGCAGTTTGGGACAGACGTTAGATACGCAGTATTTT
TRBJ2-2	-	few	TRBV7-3	CASSSGNTGELFF	TGTGCCAGCAGCTCCGGGAACACCGGGGAGCTGTTTTTT
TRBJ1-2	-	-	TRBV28	CASSSSPPAELYGYTF	TGTGCCAGCAGTTCGTCCCCACCCGCTGAATTATATGGCTACACCTTC
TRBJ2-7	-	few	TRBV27	CASVGRRVASMFGQYF	TGTGCCAGCGTTGGACGCAGGGTTGCCTCAATGTTCGGGCAGTACTTC
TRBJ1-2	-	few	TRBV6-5	CASSYRRVGGYTF	TGTGCCAGCAGTTATCGGCGGGTCGGGGGCTACACCTTC
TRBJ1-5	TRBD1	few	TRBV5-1	CASSLDRGQPQHF	TGCGCCAGCAGCCTTGACAGGGGTCAGCCCCAGCATTTT
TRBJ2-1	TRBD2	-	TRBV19	CASSPSGVYNEQFF	TGTGCCAGTAGCCCAAGCGGGGTCTACAATGAGCAGTTCTTC
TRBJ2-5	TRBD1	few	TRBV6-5	CASRRTGETQYF	TGTGCCAGCAGGAGGACAGGCGAGACCCAGTACTTC
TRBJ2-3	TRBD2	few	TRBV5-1	CASSWLAGGKEDTQYF	TGCGCCAGCAGTTGGCTAGCGGGAGGAAAGGAAGATACGCAGTATTTT
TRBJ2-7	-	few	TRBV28	CASRNIYEQYF	TGTGCCAGCAGGAACATCTACGAGCAGTACTTC
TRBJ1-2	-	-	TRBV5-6	CASSKRTVRNYGYTF	TGTGCCAGCAGCAAACGGACGGTACGGAACTATGGCTACACCTTC
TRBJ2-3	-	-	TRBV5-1	CASSLMSRGSGADTQYF	TGCGCCAGCAGCCTGATGAGCAGGGGTAGCGGCGCAGATACGCAGTATTTT
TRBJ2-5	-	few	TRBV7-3	CASSFGPGETQYF	TGTGCCAGCAGCTTCGGCCCCGGGGAGACCCAGTACTTC
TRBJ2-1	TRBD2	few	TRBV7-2	CASRLAGVRGRSSYNEQFF	TGTGCCAGCCGCCTAGCGGGAGTGAGAGGGAGATCCTCCTACAATGAGCAGTTCTTC
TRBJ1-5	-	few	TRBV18	CASSPGANQPQHF	TGTGCCAGCTCACCGGGCGCCAATCAGCCCCAGCATTTT
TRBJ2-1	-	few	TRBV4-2	CASSQDEDRHNEQFF	TGTGCCAGCAGCCAAGATGAGGACAGACACAATGAGCAGTTCTTC
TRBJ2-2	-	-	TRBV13	CASSLGLESAGELFF	TGTGCCAGCAGCTTAGGCTTAGAATCTGCCGGGGAGCTGTTTTTT
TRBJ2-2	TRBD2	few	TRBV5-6	CASRTSGSHGGELFF	TGTGCCAGCAGGACTAGCGGGAGTCATGGCGGGGAGCTGTTTTTT
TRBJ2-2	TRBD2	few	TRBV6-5	CASSYGTSRNTGELFF	TGTGCCAGCAGTTACGGGACTAGCAGGAACACCGGGGAGCTGTTTTTT
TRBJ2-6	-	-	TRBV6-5	CASSSGPSGANVLTF	TGTGCCAGCAGTTCCGGACCCTCTGGGGCCAACGTCCTGACTTTC
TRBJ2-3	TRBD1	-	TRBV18	CASSQKTGGPPDTQYF	TGTGCCAGCTCACAGAAGACAGGGGGTCCCCCAGATACGCAGTATTTT